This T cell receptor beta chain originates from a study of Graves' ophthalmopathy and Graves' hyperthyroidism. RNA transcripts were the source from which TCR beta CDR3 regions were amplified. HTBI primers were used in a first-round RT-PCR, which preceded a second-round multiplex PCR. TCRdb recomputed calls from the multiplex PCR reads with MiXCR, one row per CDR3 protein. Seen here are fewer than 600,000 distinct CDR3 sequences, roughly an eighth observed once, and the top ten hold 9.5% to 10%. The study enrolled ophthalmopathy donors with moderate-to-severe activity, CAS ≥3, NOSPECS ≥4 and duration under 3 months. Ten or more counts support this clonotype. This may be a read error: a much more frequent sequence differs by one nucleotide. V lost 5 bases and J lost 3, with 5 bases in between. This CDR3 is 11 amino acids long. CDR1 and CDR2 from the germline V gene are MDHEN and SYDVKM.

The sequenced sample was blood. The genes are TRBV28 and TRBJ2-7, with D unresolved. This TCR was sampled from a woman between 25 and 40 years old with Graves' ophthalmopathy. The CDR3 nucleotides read TGTGCCAGCAGTACCTTCTACGAGCAGTACTTC. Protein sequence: CASSTFYEQYF.